These 17 T cell receptor beta chains originate from one sample sequenced in a study of blood T cell repertoires in COVID-19. This table comes from immunoSEQ multiplex PCR, and its TCRdb copy is limited to in-frame clones, with some not included. Of a few hundred thousand clones listed, approximately 81% are singletons. Specimen: peripheral blood. The receptors were gathered from a woman aged 55-69 years who had recovered from COVID-19.

This clone was seen just once. This chain uses TRBV6-5 with TRBJ1-6; TRBD1 is a possible D gene (6 bases). Trimming stripped 2 bases from V and 7 bases from J, with 9 bases between. Germline V gene data show CDR1 as MNHEY and CDR2 as SVGAGI. This CDR3 contains 14 residues. CDR3 sequence reads: CASSYDRRNSPLHF. The CDR3 nucleotides are TGTGCCAGCAGTTACGACAGGAGGAATTCACCCCTCCACTTT.

The chain has TRBV4-1 and TRBJ1-1, with no clear D. The germline V gene has CDR1 MGHRA and CDR2 YSYEKL. V lost 8 bases, J lost 0 bases, and 10 bases lay in between. CDR3 size: 13 residues. The CDR3 DNA follows: TGCGCCAGCCGACTCGCCCTGAACACTGAAGCTTTCTTT. This translates into CASRLALNTEAFF.

The rearrangement uses TRBV24-1 and TRBJ2-1; TRBD2 might be the D (5 bases). The V end lost 2 bases, the J end lost 7 bases, and 11 bases lay between the germline ends. CDR3 length: 14 residues. CDR1 is KGHDR, CDR2 SFDVKD, per germline. The CDR3 sequence: CATSDSRTGNEQFF. The CDR3 DNA sequence: TGTGCCACCAGTGATTCCCGGACTGGGAATGAGCAGTTCTTC.

V and J are TRBV11-2 and TRBJ1-5; perhaps TRBD1 as D (6 bases). Trimming removed 3 bases at V and 3 bases at J, with 12 bases between. CDR1 and CDR2 (germline): SGHAT, FQNNGV. The CDR3 sequence is 15 residues long. Here the CDR3 DNA reads TGTGCCAGCAGCTTTGGGGGGGCGGCCAATCAGCCCCAGCATTTT. Protein product: CASSFGGAANQPQHF.

The V call is TRBV6-5, the J call TRBJ1-1; D is unclear. The CDR3 has 13 amino acids. CDR1 is MNHEY, CDR2 SVGAGI, per germline. V lost 5 bases to trimming and J lost 4 bases, with 11 bases between them. The CDR3 coding sequence is TGTGCCAGCAGTCGAGCCTCTCCCACTGAAGCTTTCTTT. This codes for CASSRASPTEAFF.

V and J are TRBV11-1 and TRBJ2-3, with D maybe TRBD1 (6 bases). In germline, CDR1 is SGHAT, CDR2 FQDESV (reference sequence). With 1 base removed from V and 5 bases from J, the gap between germline ends came to 13 bases. The CDR3 is made up of 15 amino acids. This CDR3 is CASSLDGQTLDTQYF. CDR3 in DNA: TGTGCCAGCAGCTTAGACGGACAGACGCTAGATACGCAGTATTTT.

The DNA for the CDR3 is TGTGCCAGCAGCGCCCTCCGGGGAGGGGCCGGGGAGCTGTTTTTT. Translating it yields CASSALRGGAGELFF. This rearrangement joins TRBV9 to TRBJ2-2; the match to TRBD2 covers 7 bases. Germline V lookup: CDR1 SGDLS, CDR2 YYNGEE. The V segment lost 3 bases and the J segment 6 bases; nucleotides outside the gene matches: 8. The CDR3 covers 15 residues.

This chain connects TRBV18 to TRBJ2-7; 8 nucleotides align to TRBD1. J gave up 5 bases and V 1 base, and 7 bases lay outside the gene matches. In germline, CDR1 is KGHSH, CDR2 LQKENI. This CDR3 region has 15 residues. CDR3 loop: CASSPLVQGVDEQYF. CDR3 DNA: TGTGCCAGCTCACCACTCGTACAGGGGGTCGACGAGCAGTACTTC.

This chain joins TRBV18 and TRBJ1-5; tentatively, D is TRBD1 (6 bases). V dropped 2 bases and J dropped 1 base, with 15 bases sitting between them. This CDR3 has 17 amino acids. CDR1 is KGHSH, CDR2 LQKENI, per germline. CDR3 in DNA: TGTGCCAGCTCACCAGGGGCAGGGGCAGACAGCAATCAGCCCCAGCATTTT. It encodes CASSPGAGADSNQPQHF. The complete variable domain, with remaining parts taken from reference TRBV18 and TRBJ1-5, reads NAGVMQNPRHLVRRRGQEARLRCSPMKGHSHVYWYRQLPEEGLKFMVYLQKENIIDESGMPKERFSAEFPKEGPSILRIQQVVRGDSAAYFCASSPGAGADSNQPQHFGDGTRLSIL.

The chain is built from TRBV4-2 and TRBJ1-4; maybe TRBD1 (5 bases). Looked up from germline, CDR1 is LGHNA and CDR2 is YNFKEQ. V lost 0 bases and J 7 bases, leaving 12 bases between the germline ends. The CDR3 has 15 residues. The CDR3 region is CASSQEGGGSEKLFF. The CDR3 DNA sequence: TGTGCCAGCAGCCAAGAGGGGGGAGGTAGTGAAAAACTGTTTTTT.

This clone has more than one count but fewer than ten. V is TRBV3-1 (or the pseudogene TRBV3-2) and J is TRBJ1-4, with D perhaps TRBD1 (6 bases). Germline V gives CDR1 LGHDT, CDR2 YNNKEL (reference sequence). CDR3 size: 14 residues. Between the trimmed V and J ends, which lost 1 base and 7 bases, there was a span of 10 bases. As DNA, the CDR3 is TGTGCCAGCAGCCAAGCCAGGGGTGGTGAAAAACTGTTTTTT. This gives the protein CASSQARGGEKLFF.

This chain uses TRBV7-8 with TRBJ1-5; D gene unclear. V lost 1 base and J lost 1, with 8 bases in between. Germline V lookup: CDR1 SGHVS, CDR2 FQNEAQ. The CDR3 spans 15 residues. The chain's CDR3 is CASSLGGESNQPQHF. Here the CDR3 DNA reads TGTGCCAGCAGCTTAGGGGGAGAAAGCAATCAGCCCCAGCATTTT.

A word on this clone: A much bigger clone sits one base away, suggesting this may be a read error. In the same sample, other DNA sequences code for this CDR3. This rearrangement joins TRBV6-6 to TRBJ1-1; D gene unclear. Per the germline V gene, CDR1 is MNHNY and CDR2 is SVGAGI (reference sequence). The length of the CDR3 is 12 residues. V was pared by 5 bases and J by 0 bases, with 4 bases between. The CDR3 sequence: CASSLMNTEAFF. Here the CDR3 DNA reads TGTGCCAGCAGTCTTATGAACACTGAAGCTTTCTTT.

The chain is built from TRBV2 and TRBJ2-5, with 8 bases lining up with TRBD2. In germline, CDR1 is SNHLY, CDR2 FYNNEI. The length of the CDR3 is 16 residues. V shed 0 bases, J shed 2 bases, and the junction held 5 bases outside the gene matches. The CDR3 DNA follows: TGTGCCAGCAGTGAAGCTAGGCCGGGGGGGCAAGAGACCCAGTACTTC. This translates into CASSEARPGGQETQYF.

The chain employs TRBV7-2 and TRBJ2-1; 7 bases are a match to TRBD1. Germline trimming cut 2 bases from V and 5 bases from J; bases unmatched to any gene: 6. Per the germline V gene, CDR1 is SGHTA and CDR2 is FQGNSA. The CDR3 is made up of 15 amino acids. As DNA, the CDR3 is TGTGCCAGCAGCTTATTTCGTCAGGGGGACAATGAGCAGTTCTTC. Protein product: CASSLFRQGDNEQFF.

This chain uses TRBV7-3 with TRBJ2-1; 13 nucleotides line up with TRBD2. The V gene's germline CDR1 is SGHTA and CDR2 FQGTGA. This CDR3 comprises 16 residues. The J segment lost 7 bases and the V segment lost 2 bases, leaving 5 bases of the junction unmatched. This CDR3 is CASSLVGTSGENEQFF. In nucleotides, the CDR3 is TGTGCCAGCAGCTTAGTCGGGACTAGCGGGGAGAATGAGCAGTTCTTC. Drawing the rest from reference TRBV7-3 and TRBJ2-1, the complete variable domain is GAGVSQTPSNKVTEKGKYVELRCDPISGHTALYWYRQSLGQGPEFLIYFQGTGAADDSGLPNDRFFAVRPEGSVSTLKIQRTERGDSAVYLCASSLVGTSGENEQFFGPGTRLTVL.

Sample share makes this clone large. The chain carries TRBV12-3 or TRBV12-4 and TRBJ2-7, with a tentative D call TRBD1 (5 bases). This CDR3 is 12 amino acids long. V was shortened by 5 bases and J by 6 bases, with 11 bases between the two germline ends. The CDR3: CASSPGSREQYF. In DNA, the CDR3 is TGTGCCAGCAGTCCAGGGTCACGCGAGCAGTACTTC.